This T cell receptor (beta chain) was observed in a study of cytomegalovirus exposure and HLA in healthy donors. Notes on the study in general: The authors judged a highly shared variant cluster likely a sequencing artifact. When presence/absence was analysed, sequencing depth was taken to be roughly uniform across donors. TCR beta V- and J-gene trimming was later associated with a missense DCLRE1C variant.

Trimming removed 6 bases at V and 3 bases at J, with 11 bases between. The germline V gene encodes CDR1 SGHTA and CDR2 FQGTGA. This CDR3 contains 13 residues. PCR was performed using 60 Vbeta and 13 Jbeta primers. The table came from immunoSEQ multiplex PCR; TCRdb's copy has only in-frame clones and leaves some out. There are 160,000 or so clones in the sample; roughly 85% occur only once, and around 0.74% lies in the top ten. This clone was recorded once. The antigen is not known. The clonotype was recovered from a woman in her thirties or forties in good health and CMV-seronegative. The specimen was PBMCs. V usage is TRBV7-3 and J usage is TRBJ1-1; D unresolved. The CDR3 here is CASRGGGYTEAFF. CDR3 DNA sequence: TGTGCCAGCAGAGGCGGCGGCTACACTGAAGCTTTCTTT.